These 15 T cell receptor beta chains share one sample of origin, sequenced in a study of OX40 agonist ivuxolimab in advanced cancers. TCRdb's copy holds only in-frame clones and misses some; the assay was immunoSEQ multiplex PCR. The sample shows 70,000 or so clones, approximately 81% of them seen only once. Sequencing used CD4+ or CD8+ T cells sorted from blood, obtained in a trial of the OX40 agonist ivuxolimab. The receptors shown here come from an adult with an advanced solid tumor such as melanoma, head and neck, liver or kidney cancer.

This chain joins TRBV5-1 and TRBJ2-7; 9 bases line up with TRBD1. CDR3 length equals 16 residues. Trimming took 1 base from V and 3 from J; bases not matched to a gene: 8. Germline CDR1 is SGHRS and CDR2 is YFSETQ. The CDR3 sequence is CASSLSPGQGFYEQYF. CDR3 DNA sequence: TGCGCCAGCAGCTTGTCCCCGGGACAGGGTTTCTACGAGCAGTACTTC.

The chain recombines TRBV6-5 with TRBJ1-2; 10 bases match TRBD1. J was trimmed by 8 bases and V by 10 bases; bases with no gene match: 13. The germline V gene has CDR1 MNHEY and CDR2 SVGAGI. The CDR3 spans 14 residues. This CDR3 reads CAIGDRGFVEGYTF. The CDR3 coding sequence is TGTGCCATTGGGGACAGGGGATTCGTAGAGGGCTACACCTTC.

The chain couples TRBV11-2 to TRBJ1-1, with D unclear. The germline gives CDR1 SGHAT, CDR2 FQNNGV. CDR3 length: 13 residues. Between the trimmed V and J ends, which lost 4 bases and 1 base, there was a span of 7 bases. CDR3 region: CASSSQQNTEAFF. As DNA, the CDR3 is TGTGCCAGCAGCTCTCAACAGAACACTGAAGCTTTCTTT.

This clone appeared a few times. This chain connects TRBV7-9 to TRBJ1-6, with a possible D match to TRBD1 (6 bases). Looked up from germline, CDR1 is SEHNR and CDR2 is FQNEAQ (reference sequence). V was trimmed by 5 bases and J by 6 bases, leaving 11 bases between them. This CDR3 is 14 amino acids long. CDR3 residues: CASSRDIFNSPLHF. The CDR3 nucleotides read TGTGCCAGCAGCCGGGACATATTTAATTCACCCCTCCACTTT.

The rearrangement uses TRBV7-2 and TRBJ2-1, with 8 positions matching TRBD1. Germline assignment: CDR1 SGHTA and CDR2 FQGNSA. V shed 5 bases, J shed 2 bases, and the junction held 5 bases outside the gene matches. The CDR3 loop spans 15 amino acids. The CDR3 spells CASSQYRGTYNEQFF. The CDR3 nucleotides are TGTGCCAGCAGCCAATACAGGGGGACCTACAATGAGCAGTTCTTC. The full variable domain, with the rest looked up from reference TRBV7-2 and TRBJ2-1, is GAGVSQSPSNKVTEKGKDVELRCDPISGHTALYWYRQSLGQGLEFLIYFQGNSAPDKSGLPSDRFSAERTGGSVSTLTIQRTQQEDSAVYLCASSQYRGTYNEQFFGPGTRLTVL.

This clone was detected only once. This rearrangement joins TRBV9 to TRBJ2-1; 12 bases line up with TRBD2. V shed 3 bases and J 5 bases; nucleotides not matched to a gene: 3. CDR3 length equals 15 residues. CDR1 and CDR2 (germline): SGDLS, YYNGEE. CDR3 protein: CASSGRLAGDNEQFF. The CDR3 DNA follows: TGTGCCAGCAGCGGTCGACTAGCGGGGGACAATGAGCAGTTCTTC. Full variable domain (remainder filled in from reference TRBV9 and TRBJ2-1): DSGVTQTPKHLITATGQRVTLRCSPRSGDLSVYWYQQSLDQGLQFLIQYYNGEERAKGNILERFSAQQFPDLHSELNLSSLELGDSALYFCASSGRLAGDNEQFFGPGTRLTVL.

In this sample, this clone turned up a few times. The V call is TRBV28, the J call TRBJ2-3; TRBD2 might be the D (6 bases). This CDR3 region has 14 residues. Between the trimmed V and J ends, which lost 3 bases and 4 bases, there was a span of 11 bases. CDR1 is MDHEN, CDR2 SYDVKM, per germline. DNA of the CDR3: TGTGCCAGCAGTTTCCCCCGACTAGCAGATACGCAGTATTTT. This translates into CASSFPRLADTQYF.

J is TRBJ1-2 and V is TRBV27, with 7 nucleotides matching TRBD1. Unmatched junction bases numbered 3, after V lost 5 bases and J lost 6 bases. CDR3 size: 12 residues. Germline-derived CDR1 and CDR2 are MNHEY and SMNVEV (reference sequence). CDR3 sequence: CASSHRGNGYTF. CDR3 nucleotide sequence: TGTGCCAGCAGTCACAGGGGTAATGGCTACACCTTC.

This chain links TRBV7-2 with TRBJ2-3; D unresolved. This CDR3 spans 15 amino acids. Germline CDR1 SGHTA, CDR2 FQGNSA. Trimming removed 2 bases from V and 2 bases from J, with 11 bases in between. The CDR3 sequence: CASSLQQLSTDTQYF. DNA for the CDR3: TGTGCCAGCAGCTTACAACAATTGTCCACAGATACGCAGTATTTT.

The chain carries TRBV13 and TRBJ2-7; 8 bases fit TRBD2. Germline V lookup: CDR1 PRHDT, CDR2 FYEKMQ (reference sequence). J gave up 2 bases and V 0 bases, and 0 bases lay outside the gene matches. This CDR3 region has 14 residues. CDR3 nucleotide sequence: TGTGCCAGCAGCTTAGGGGGACTAGCCTACGAGCAGTACTTC. It yields the protein CASSLGGLAYEQYF. The whole variable domain, filled in from reference TRBV13 and TRBJ2-7, reads AAGVIQSPRHLIKEKRETATLKCYPIPRHDTVYWYQQGPGQDPQFLISFYEKMQSDKGSIPDRFSAQQFSDYHSELNMSSLELGDSALYFCASSLGGLAYEQYFGPGTRLTVT.

This chain links TRBV2 with TRBJ1-1; possible D gene TRBD1, 5 bases. The CDR3 runs to 12 residues. V was cut by 7 bases and J by 6 bases, with 12 bases left in between. Germline lookup yields CDR1 SNHLY and CDR2 FYNNEI. The CDR3 DNA reads as TGTGCCAGCAAGGACAATTCCCCTGAAGCTTTCTTT. The encoded protein is CASKDNSPEAFF.

The J gene is TRBJ1-2, the V gene TRBV4-1, with TRBD1 identical over 9 bases. This CDR3 comprises 17 residues. Looked up from germline, CDR1 is MGHRA and CDR2 is YSYEKL. V trimming: 2 bases; J trimming: 2 bases; junction bases outside the gene matches: 9. CDR3: CASSQPWTGVTNYGYTF. The CDR3 DNA reads as TGCGCCAGCAGCCAACCCTGGACAGGGGTTACAAACTATGGCTACACCTTC.

This clone was detected only once. This chain uses TRBV6-1 with TRBJ2-1; unclear D gene. Trimming took off 3 bases at V and 14 bases at J, with 11 bases between the two ends. Germline CDR1 and CDR2: MNHNS and SASEGT. This CDR3 region has 11 residues. CDR3 coding DNA: TGTGCCAGCAGTGAGACCGTTAGAAAGTTCTTC. This codes for CASSETVRKFF.

This rearrangement joins TRBV9 to TRBJ2-3, with 10 bases matching TRBD2. The germline gives CDR1 SGDLS, CDR2 YYNGEE. This CDR3 has 15 residues. The V and J ends lost 4 bases and 0 bases, in that order; junction bases with no gene match: 2. CDR3 in DNA: TGTGCCAGCAGCCCTAGCGGGGGAAGCACAGATACGCAGTATTTT. It codes for CASSPSGGSTDTQYF.

V usage is TRBV4-1 and J usage is TRBJ2-7, with a weak D call TRBD1 (6 bases). Germline values: CDR1 MGHRA, CDR2 YSYEKL. The V gene lost 1 base and the J gene lost 2 bases, with 9 bases spanning the gap. The CDR3 extends over 14 amino acids. CDR3 sequence (DNA): TGCGCCAGCAGCCAAGTGACAGGTACCTACGAGCAGTACTTC. As protein: CASSQVTGTYEQYF.